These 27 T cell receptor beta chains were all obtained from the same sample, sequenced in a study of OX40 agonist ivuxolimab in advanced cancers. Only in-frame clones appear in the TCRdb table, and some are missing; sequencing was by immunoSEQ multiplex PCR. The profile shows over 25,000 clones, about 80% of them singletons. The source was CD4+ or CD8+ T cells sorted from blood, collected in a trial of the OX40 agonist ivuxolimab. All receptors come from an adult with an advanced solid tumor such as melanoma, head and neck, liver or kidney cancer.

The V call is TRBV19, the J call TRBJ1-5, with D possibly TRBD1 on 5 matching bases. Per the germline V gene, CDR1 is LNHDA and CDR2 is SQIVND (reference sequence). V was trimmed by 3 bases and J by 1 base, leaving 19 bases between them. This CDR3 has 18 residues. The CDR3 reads CASSMEGGGQGSNQPQHF. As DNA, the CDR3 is TGTGCCAGTAGTATGGAGGGAGGTGGGCAGGGCAGCAATCAGCCCCAGCATTTT.

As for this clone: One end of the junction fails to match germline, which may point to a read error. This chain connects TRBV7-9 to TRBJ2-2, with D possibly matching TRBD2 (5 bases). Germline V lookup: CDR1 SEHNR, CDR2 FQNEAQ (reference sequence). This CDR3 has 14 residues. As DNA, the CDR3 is TGTGCCAGCAGCCAGGACTGGAACACCGGGGAGCCGTTTTTT. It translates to CASSQDWNTGEPFF. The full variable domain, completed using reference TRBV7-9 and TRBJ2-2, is DTGVSQNPRHKITKRGQNVTFRCDPISEHNRLYWYRQTLGQGPEFLTYFQNEAQLEKSRLLSDRFSAERPKGSFSTLEIQRTEQGDSAMYLCASSQDWNTGEPFFGEGSRLTVL.

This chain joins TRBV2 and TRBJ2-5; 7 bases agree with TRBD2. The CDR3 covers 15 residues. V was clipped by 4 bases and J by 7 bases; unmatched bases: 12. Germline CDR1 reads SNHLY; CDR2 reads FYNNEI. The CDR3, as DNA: TGTGCCAGCAGTGGGGGGGGTGGGGTAACAGGGACCCAGTACTTC. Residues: CASSGGGGVTGTQYF.

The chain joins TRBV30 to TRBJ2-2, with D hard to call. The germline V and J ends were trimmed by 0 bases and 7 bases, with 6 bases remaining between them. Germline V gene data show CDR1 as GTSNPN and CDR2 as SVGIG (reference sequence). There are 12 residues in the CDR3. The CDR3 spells CAWSVNGGELFF. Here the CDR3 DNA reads TGTGCCTGGAGTGTGAACGGCGGGGAGCTGTTTTTT.

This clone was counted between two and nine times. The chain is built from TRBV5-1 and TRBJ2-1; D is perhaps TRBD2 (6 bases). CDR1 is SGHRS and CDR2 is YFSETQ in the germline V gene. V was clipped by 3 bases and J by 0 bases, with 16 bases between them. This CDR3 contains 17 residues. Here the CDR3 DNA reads TGCGCCAGCAGCTATCGAGCGGGTACCAGCTCCTACAATGAGCAGTTCTTC. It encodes CASSYRAGTSSYNEQFF.

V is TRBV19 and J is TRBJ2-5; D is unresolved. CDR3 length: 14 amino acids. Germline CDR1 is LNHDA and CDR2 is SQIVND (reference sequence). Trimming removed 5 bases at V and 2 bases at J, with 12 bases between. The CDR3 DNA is TGTGCCAGTAGTTCCCTACACTATCAAGAGACCCAGTACTTC. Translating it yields CASSSLHYQETQYF.

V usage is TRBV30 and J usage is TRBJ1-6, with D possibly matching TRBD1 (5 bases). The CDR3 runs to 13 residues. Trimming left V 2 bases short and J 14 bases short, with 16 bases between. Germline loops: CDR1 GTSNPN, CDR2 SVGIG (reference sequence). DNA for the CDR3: TGTGCCTGGAGTTGGGCCGCCCGGGGGGCCCTCCACTTT. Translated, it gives CAWSWAARGALHF.

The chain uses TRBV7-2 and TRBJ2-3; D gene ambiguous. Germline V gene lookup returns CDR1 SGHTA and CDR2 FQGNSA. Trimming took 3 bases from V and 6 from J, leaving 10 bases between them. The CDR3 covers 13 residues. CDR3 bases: TGTGCCAGCAGCTTGAACTATGTGGATACGCAGTATTTT. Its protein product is CASSLNYVDTQYF.

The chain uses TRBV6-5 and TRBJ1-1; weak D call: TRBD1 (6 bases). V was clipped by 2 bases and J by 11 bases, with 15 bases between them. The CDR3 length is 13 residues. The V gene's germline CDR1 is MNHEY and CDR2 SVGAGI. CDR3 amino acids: CASSYGGMARAFF. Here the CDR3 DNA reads TGTGCCAGCAGTTACGGGGGCATGGCCCGGGCTTTCTTT.

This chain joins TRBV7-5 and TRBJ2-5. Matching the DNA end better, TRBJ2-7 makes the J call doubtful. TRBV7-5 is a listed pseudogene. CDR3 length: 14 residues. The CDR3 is CVRPGLRTVHEQYF. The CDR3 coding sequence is TGTGTCAGACCCGGGCTCCGAACAGTCCACGAGCAGTACTTC.

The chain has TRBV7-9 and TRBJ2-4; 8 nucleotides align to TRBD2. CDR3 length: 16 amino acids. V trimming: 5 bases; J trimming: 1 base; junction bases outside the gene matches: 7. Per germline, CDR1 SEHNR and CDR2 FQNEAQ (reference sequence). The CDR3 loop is CASSPGGAEAKNIQYF. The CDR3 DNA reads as TGTGCCAGCAGCCCCGGGGGGGCCGAGGCCAAAAACATTCAGTACTTC.

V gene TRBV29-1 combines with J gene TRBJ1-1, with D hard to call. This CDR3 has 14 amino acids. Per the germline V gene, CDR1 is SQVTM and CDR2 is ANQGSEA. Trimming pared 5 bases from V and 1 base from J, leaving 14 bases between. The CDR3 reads CSVTDLLGNTEAFF. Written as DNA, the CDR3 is TGCAGCGTTACGGACCTCCTGGGGAACACTGAAGCTTTCTTT.

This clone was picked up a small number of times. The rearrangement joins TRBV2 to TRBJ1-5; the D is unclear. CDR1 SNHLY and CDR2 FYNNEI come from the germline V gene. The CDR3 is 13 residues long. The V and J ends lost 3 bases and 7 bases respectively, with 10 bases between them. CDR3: CASSDDLRQPQHF. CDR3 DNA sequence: TGTGCCAGCAGTGACGACCTTAGGCAGCCCCAGCATTTT.

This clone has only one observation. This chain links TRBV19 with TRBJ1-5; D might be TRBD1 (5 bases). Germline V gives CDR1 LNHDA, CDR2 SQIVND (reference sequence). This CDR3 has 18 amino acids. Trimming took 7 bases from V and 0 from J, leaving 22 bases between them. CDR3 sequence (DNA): TGTGCCAGTACCCCCGGACAACTAAAGAGCTATAGCAATCAGCCCCAGCATTTT. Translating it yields CASTPGQLKSYSNQPQHF.

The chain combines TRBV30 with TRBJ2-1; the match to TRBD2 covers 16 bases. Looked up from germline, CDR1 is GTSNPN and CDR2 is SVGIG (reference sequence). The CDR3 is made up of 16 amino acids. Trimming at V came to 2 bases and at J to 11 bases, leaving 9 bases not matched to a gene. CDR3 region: CAWSRVGTSGGAKQFF. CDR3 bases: TGTGCCTGGAGTCGGGTTGGGACTAGCGGGGGGGCTAAGCAGTTCTTC.

DNA for the CDR3: TGTGCCAGCAGCTTTGACAGGGTCGGGATCCGCACAGATACGCAGTATTTT. Its translation is CASSFDRVGIRTDTQYF. This rearrangement joins TRBV6-8 to TRBJ2-3, with 7 bases identical to TRBD1. Germline values: CDR1 MNHGY, CDR2 SAAAGT. V shed 6 bases and J 1 base; nucleotides not matched to a gene: 13. This CDR3 is built from 17 residues.

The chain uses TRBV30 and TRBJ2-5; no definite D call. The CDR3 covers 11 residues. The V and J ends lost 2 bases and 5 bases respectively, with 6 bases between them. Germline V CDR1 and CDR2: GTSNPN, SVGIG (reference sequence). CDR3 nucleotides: TGTGCCTGGAGTCCCTCTGAGACCCAGTACTTC. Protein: CAWSPSETQYF.

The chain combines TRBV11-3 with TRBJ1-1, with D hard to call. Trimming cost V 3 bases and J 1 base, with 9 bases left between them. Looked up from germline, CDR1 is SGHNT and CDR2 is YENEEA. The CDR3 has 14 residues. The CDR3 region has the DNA TGTGCCAGCAGCTTGGACCGGGCGAACACTGAAGCTTTCTTT. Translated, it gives CASSLDRANTEAFF. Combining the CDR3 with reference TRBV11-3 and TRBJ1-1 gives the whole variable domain EAGVVQSPRYKIIEKKQPVAFWCNPISGHNTLYWYLQNLGQGPELLIRYENEEAVDDSQLPKDRFSAERLKGVDSTLKIQPAELGDSAVYLCASSLDRANTEAFFGQGTRLTVV.

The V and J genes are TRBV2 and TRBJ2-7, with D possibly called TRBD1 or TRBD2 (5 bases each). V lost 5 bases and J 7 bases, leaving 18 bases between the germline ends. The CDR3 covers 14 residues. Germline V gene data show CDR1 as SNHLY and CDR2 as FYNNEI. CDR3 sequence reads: CASSSGRGVGEQYF. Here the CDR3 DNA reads TGTGCCAGCAGTTCGGGACGGGGAGTCGGGGAGCAGTACTTC. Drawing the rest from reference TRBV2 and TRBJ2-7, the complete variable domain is EPEVTQTPSHQVTQMGQEVILRCVPISNHLYFYWYRQILGQKVEFLVSFYNNEISEKSEIFDDQFSVERPDGSNFTLKIRSTKLEDSAMYFCASSSGRGVGEQYFGPGTRLTVT.

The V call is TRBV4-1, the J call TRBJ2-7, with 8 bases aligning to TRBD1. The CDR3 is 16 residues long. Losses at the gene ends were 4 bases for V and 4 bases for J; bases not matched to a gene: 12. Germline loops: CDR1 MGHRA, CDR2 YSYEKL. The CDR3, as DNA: TGCGCCAGCAGCCTGATTTTGGGACAGGCCCCATACGAGCAGTACTTC. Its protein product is CASSLILGQAPYEQYF.

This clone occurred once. CDR3 in amino acids: CASSLAERGTTDTQYF. In nucleotides, the CDR3 is TGTGCCAGCAGCTTGGCCGAGCGGGGTACCACAGATACGCAGTATTTT. This chain uses TRBV5-4 with TRBJ2-3, with 7 bases fitting TRBD2. V was clipped by 0 bases and J by 2 bases; unmatched bases: 6. Germline CDR1 and CDR2: SGHNT and YYREEE (reference sequence). The CDR3 length is 16 residues.

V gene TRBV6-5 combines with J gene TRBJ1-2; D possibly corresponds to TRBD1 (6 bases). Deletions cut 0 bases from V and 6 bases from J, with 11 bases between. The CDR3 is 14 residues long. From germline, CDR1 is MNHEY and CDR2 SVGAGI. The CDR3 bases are TGTGCCAGCAGTTACTCGGCAGGGGCGAATGGCTACACCTTC. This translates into CASSYSAGANGYTF.

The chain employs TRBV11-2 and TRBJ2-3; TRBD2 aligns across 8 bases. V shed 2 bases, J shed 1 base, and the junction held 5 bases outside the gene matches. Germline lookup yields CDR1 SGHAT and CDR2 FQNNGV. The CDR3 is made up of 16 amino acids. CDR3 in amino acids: CASSLLWRGGTDTQYF. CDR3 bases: TGTGCCAGCAGCTTACTATGGCGGGGGGGCACAGATACGCAGTATTTT.

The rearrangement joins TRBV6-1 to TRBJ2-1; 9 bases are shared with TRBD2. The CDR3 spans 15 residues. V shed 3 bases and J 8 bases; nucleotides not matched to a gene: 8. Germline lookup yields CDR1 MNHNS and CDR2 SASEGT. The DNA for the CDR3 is TGTGCCAGCAGTGAGGGGAGCGGGGGGCAAGATGAGCAGTTCTTC. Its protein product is CASSEGSGGQDEQFF.

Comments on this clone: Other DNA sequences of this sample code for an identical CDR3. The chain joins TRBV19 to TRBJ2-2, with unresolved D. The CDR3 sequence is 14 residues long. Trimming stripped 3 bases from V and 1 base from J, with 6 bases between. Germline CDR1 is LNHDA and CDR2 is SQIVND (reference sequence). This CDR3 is CASSIERNTGELFF. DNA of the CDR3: TGTGCCAGTAGTATCGAAAGGAACACCGGGGAGCTGTTTTTT.

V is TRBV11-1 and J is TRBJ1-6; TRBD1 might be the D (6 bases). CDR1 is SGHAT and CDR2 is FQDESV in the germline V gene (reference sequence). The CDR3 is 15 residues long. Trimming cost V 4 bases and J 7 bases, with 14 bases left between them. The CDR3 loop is CASSSRGGQNSPLHF. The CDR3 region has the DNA TGTGCCAGCAGCTCCCGGGGGGGGCAAAATTCACCCCTCCACTTT. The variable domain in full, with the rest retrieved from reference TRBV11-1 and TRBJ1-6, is EAEVAQSPRYKITEKSQAVAFWCDPISGHATLYWYRQILGQGPELLVQFQDESVVDDSQLPKDRFSAERLKGVDSTLKIQPAELGDSAMYLCASSSRGGQNSPLHFGNGTRLTVT.

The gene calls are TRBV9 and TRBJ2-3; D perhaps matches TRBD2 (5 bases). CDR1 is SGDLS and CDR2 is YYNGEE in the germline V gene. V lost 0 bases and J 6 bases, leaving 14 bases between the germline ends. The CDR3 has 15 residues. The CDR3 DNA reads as TGTGCCAGCAGCGTAGCTCCGAATTTAGCGGATACGCAGTATTTT. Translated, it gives CASSVAPNLADTQYF.